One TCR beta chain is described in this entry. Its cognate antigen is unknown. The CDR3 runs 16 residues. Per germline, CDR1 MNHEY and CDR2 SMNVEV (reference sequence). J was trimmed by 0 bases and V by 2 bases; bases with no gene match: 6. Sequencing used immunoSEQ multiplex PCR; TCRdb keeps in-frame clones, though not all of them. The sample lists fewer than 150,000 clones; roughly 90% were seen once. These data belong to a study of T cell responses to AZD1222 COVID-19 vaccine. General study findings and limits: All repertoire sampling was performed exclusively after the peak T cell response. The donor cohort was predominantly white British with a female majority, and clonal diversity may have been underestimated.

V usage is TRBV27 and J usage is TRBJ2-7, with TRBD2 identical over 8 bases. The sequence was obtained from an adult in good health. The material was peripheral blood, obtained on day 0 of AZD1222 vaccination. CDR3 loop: CASSLAGGWSSYEQYF. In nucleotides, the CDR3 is TGTGCCAGCAGTTTAGCGGGAGGATGGAGCTCCTACGAGCAGTACTTC.